This is a list of T cell receptor beta chains from one sample in a study of CD8 T cells in ankylosing spondylitis. TCRdb re-analysed the 5' RACE reads in MiXCR, keeping a single row per CDR3 protein. The data contain fewer than 350,000 distinct CDR3 sequences, under 14% of them singletons. Sequenced material: blood, either unsorted or a sorted T cell fraction (not recorded which). The receptors originated from a female donor with ankylosing spondylitis or in good health (not recorded which). The CDR3 runs from the conserved cysteine through the conserved F or W. A D gene is named only where the DNA matches it firmly. Where a row states a size, it is once, few, many or the class of an expanded clone; other rows omit it.

clone size	V gene	J gene	D gene	CDR3 protein	CDR3 DNA
many	TRBV15	TRBJ2-5	NA	CATSRDGETQYF	TGTGCCACCAGCAGAGATGGAGAGACCCAGTACTTC
many	TRBV5-6	TRBJ1-3	NA	CASSLAAGTGGISTIYF	TGTGCCAGCAGCTTGGCGGCCGGGACCGGCGGGATCTCCACCATATATTTT
few	TRBV4-3	TRBJ2-5	NA	CASSQGTVRATQYF	TGCGCCAGCAGCCAAGGGACAGTCCGTGCGACCCAGTACTTC
NA	TRBV29-1	TRBJ2-3	TRBD2	CSVPGGSGTDTQYF	TGCAGCGTCCCGGGGGGAAGTGGCACAGATACGCAGTATTTT
many	TRBV6-2/TRBV6-3	TRBJ1-1	TRBD1	CASSYRTGGVNTEAFF	TGTGCCAGCAGTTACCGGACAGGAGGGGTGAACACTGAAGCTTTCTTT
few	TRBV5-1	TRBJ2-5	NA	CASSLTSGAGETQYF	TGCGCCAGCAGCTTGACTTCCGGGGCCGGAGAGACCCAGTACTTC
many	TRBV5-1	TRBJ2-2	NA	CASSLVARTNTGELFF	TGCGCCAGCAGCTTGGTGGCCCGAACGAACACCGGGGAGCTGTTTTTT
many	TRBV20-1	TRBJ2-1	NA	CSASSGFRVTYNEQFF	TGCAGTGCCAGTAGCGGTTTCCGGGTTACCTACAATGAGCAGTTCTTC
NA	TRBV20-1	TRBJ2-7	TRBD2	CSARTGLAGKYEQYF	TGCAGTGCTAGAACCGGACTAGCGGGAAAGTACGAGCAGTACTTC
many	TRBV5-1	TRBJ2-1	TRBD2	CASCHLAGGPYNEQFF	TGCGCCAGCTGCCACCTAGCGGGGGGGCCTTACAATGAGCAGTTCTTC
NA	TRBV13	TRBJ2-1	NA	CASKPGPTYEQFF	TGTGCCAGCAAACCGGGCCCCACGTATGAGCAGTTCTTC
many	TRBV14	TRBJ2-7	NA	CASSHHGAGEQYF	TGTGCCAGCAGCCATCATGGGGCGGGTGAGCAGTACTTC
NA	TRBV10-3	TRBJ1-2	TRBD1	CAISESGDSNGYTF	TGTGCCATCAGTGAGTCGGGGGACAGTAATGGCTACACCTTC
few	TRBV3-1	TRBJ2-7	TRBD1	CASSRTGYEQYF	TGTGCCAGCAGTCGGACAGGGTACGAGCAGTACTTC
few	TRBV2	TRBJ2-7	TRBD1	CASSLNSGQGAIFYEQYF	TGTGCCAGCAGTTTAAACTCGGGACAGGGGGCGATATTTTACGAGCAGTACTTC
few	TRBV28	TRBJ1-5	TRBD1	CASSPNRGSNQPQHF	TGTGCCAGCAGTCCTAACAGGGGGAGCAATCAGCCCCAGCATTTT
many	TRBV6-5	TRBJ1-5	NA	CASSYQERGQPQHF	TGTGCCAGCAGTTACCAGGAGAGAGGGCAGCCCCAGCATTTT
many	TRBV20-1	TRBJ2-1	TRBD1	CSASTRTTGGTYNEQFF	TGCAGTGCTAGCACAAGAACCACAGGGGGCACCTACAATGAGCAGTTCTTC
many	TRBV29-1	TRBJ1-4	NA	CSVAPGSGDHGLFF	TGCAGCGTGGCTCCGGGATCCGGCGACCACGGGCTGTTTTTT
NA	TRBV19	TRBJ1-2	NA	CASSIRTDPNYGYTF	TGTGCCAGTAGTATTCGGACAGATCCTAACTATGGCTACACCTTC
many	TRBV7-2	TRBJ1-4	NA	CASSASGPTNEKLFF	TGTGCCAGCAGCGCCTCGGGACCAACTAATGAAAAACTGTTTTTT
many	TRBV20-1	TRBJ1-2	TRBD1	CSAPGSGQGFYGYTF	TGCAGTGCTCCGGGGAGCGGACAGGGGTTCTATGGCTACACCTTC
many	TRBV7-3	TRBJ2-1	NA	CASSSGSYNEQFF	TGTGCCAGCAGCTCCGGATCGTACAATGAGCAGTTCTTC
many	TRBV20-1	TRBJ1-3	NA	CSARDDRTGYTIYF	TGCAGTGCTAGAGATGACAGGACGGGGTACACCATATATTTT
many	TRBV5-1	TRBJ2-7	NA	CASSRENYPTYEQYF	TGCGCCAGCAGCAGGGAAAATTACCCCACCTACGAGCAGTACTTC
few	TRBV7-9	TRBJ1-5	NA	CASSPDAGEPQHF	TGTGCCAGCAGCCCAGATGCTGGGGAGCCCCAGCATTTT
few	TRBV11-2	TRBJ2-2	NA	CASSLELAAGELFF	TGTGCCAGCAGCTTAGAACTAGCAGCCGGGGAGCTGTTTTTT
many	TRBV12-3/TRBV12-4	TRBJ1-2	NA	CASLGSRTVHYGYTF	TGTGCCAGCCTAGGGAGCCGGACGGTCCACTATGGCTACACCTTC
NA	TRBV2	TRBJ2-6	NA	CASSESGANVLTF	TGTGCCAGCAGTGAATCTGGGGCCAACGTCCTGACTTTC
NA	TRBV10-2	TRBJ1-2	NA	CASSERPGHSKEGYTF	TGCGCCAGCAGTGAGCGTCCGGGACACTCGAAGGAAGGCTACACCTTC
many	TRBV11-2	TRBJ1-2	NA	CASRRGGLGLLGYGYTF	TGTGCCAGCCGCCGCGGAGGCCTCGGCCTTCTAGGCTATGGCTACACCTTC
NA	TRBV2	TRBJ2-3	NA	CASRRLTRGRYF	TGTGCCAGCAGAAGGCTTACTCGTGGCCGGTATTTT
many	TRBV20-1	TRBJ2-1	NA	CSARDRLGQRSLYEQFF	TGCAGTGCTAGAGATAGGCTGGGTCAGCGCAGTTTGTATGAGCAGTTCTTC
NA	TRBV7-9	TRBJ2-5	NA	CASSLAGGPETQYF	TGTGCCAGCAGCTTAGCGGGGGGGCCAGAGACCCAGTACTTC
NA	TRBV30	TRBJ2-2	NA	CAWRPYETGELFF	TGTGCCTGGAGGCCCTACGAGACCGGGGAGCTGTTTTTT
few	TRBV28	TRBJ1-1	NA	CASSLGWNTEAFF	TGTGCCAGCAGTTTAGGCTGGAACACTGAAGCTTTCTTT
few	TRBV28	TRBJ2-1	NA	CASSFIVGAGVKWQFF	TGTGCCAGCAGTTTTATCGTGGGGGCAGGTGTCAAATGGCAGTTCTTC
few	TRBV29-1	TRBJ2-1	NA	CSVELPGLPEQFF	TGCAGCGTTGAACTGCCGGGACTCCCTGAGCAGTTCTTC
many	TRBV20-1	TRBJ1-1	NA	CSARTRQGSTEAFF	TGCAGTGCTAGGACGCGGCAGGGCAGCACTGAAGCTTTCTTT
many	TRBV5-1	TRBJ2-5	TRBD1	CASSPGQQETQYF	TGCGCCAGCAGCCCGGGACAGCAAGAGACCCAGTACTTC
many	TRBV7-2	TRBJ2-1	TRBD2	CANTRRGAYNEQFF	TGTGCCAACACCCGACGGGGGGCCTACAATGAGCAGTTCTTC
many	TRBV4-2	TRBJ2-5	TRBD2	CASSQDPRDSGRTWAETQYF	TGTGCCAGCAGCCAAGATCCCAGGGATAGCGGGAGGACCTGGGCCGAGACCCAGTACTTC
NA	TRBV5-1	TRBJ1-4	TRBD1	CASSLASMTGDTEKLFF	TGCGCCAGCAGCTTGGCCTCCATGACAGGGGATACTGAAAAACTGTTTTTT
NA	TRBV11-2	TRBJ2-1	NA	CASSSTRFEQFF	TGTGCCAGCAGCTCAACTAGATTTGAGCAGTTCTTC
many	TRBV5-1	TRBJ2-3	TRBD2	CASSLGVAGETDTQYF	TGCGCCAGCAGCCTCGGGGTCGCGGGGGAGACAGATACGCAGTATTTT
NA	TRBV5-1	TRBJ2-2	NA	CASSWGLMNTGELFF	TGCGCCAGCAGCTGGGGACTGATGAACACCGGGGAGCTGTTTTTT
many	TRBV5-6	TRBJ2-7	NA	CASSLDGGDEQYF	TGTGCCAGCAGCTTGGACGGGGGCGACGAGCAGTACTTC
NA	TRBV12-3/TRBV12-4	TRBJ2-2	NA	CASSLGRGNTGELFF	TGTGCCAGCAGTTTAGGGAGGGGGAACACCGGGGAGCTGTTTTTT
few	TRBV7-2	TRBJ2-3	TRBD1	CASSFTGTGANTQYF	TGTGCCAGCAGCTTTACCGGGACAGGGGCAAATACGCAGTATTTT
many	TRBV5-6	TRBJ2-3	NA	CASSFSLSPSTDTQYF	TGTGCCAGCAGCTTTTCCCTGAGCCCTAGCACAGATACGCAGTATTTT